This TCR beta chain is from a study of T-cell reconstitution after alpha-beta-depleted transplantation in children. Overall study results and limits: Some patients' high day-60 TCRbeta diversity was attributed to recipient cells surviving conditioning. A year post-transplant, T-cell counts and diversity derived mostly from newly produced T cells. Several hundred graft clones that had expanded were reportedly the source of alpha-beta T cells about two months after transplant.

With respect to this clonotype: Its antigen is currently unknown.

The V gene lost 8 bases and the J gene lost 4 bases, with 18 bases spanning the gap. Germline V gene sequence: CDR1 SQVTM, CDR2 ANQGSEA. This CDR3 contains 14 residues. During its preparation, the TCRbeta library received unique molecular identifiers. TCRdb itself ran the PCR reads through MiXCR, one entry per CDR3 protein. This table has about a million distinct CDR3 sequences, about 26% appearing once. The clonotype was recovered from a boy in the first two years of life who had a stem cell transplant for SCID, so the T cells may come from the graft donor. The chain employs TRBV29-1 and TRBJ2-1; D could derive from TRBD1 or TRBD2 (5 bases each). The source material was PBMCs, mostly from graft donor cells, sampled 360 days after TCRalphabeta/CD19-depleted stem cell transplant. CDR3 coding DNA: TGCAGCTTAACCGGGGACGGAGTATACAATGAGCAGTTCTTC. Translating gives CSLTGDGVYNEQFF.